This T cell receptor beta chain was identified during a study of T cells after yellow fever vaccination (dated 2019 in TCRdb). With respect to the entire study: The SMART-Seq v4 Ultra Low Input RNA kit was used to prepare libraries from fractions with low cell numbers. To follow T-cell clones before and after both primary and booster YFV17D yellow fever vaccination, bulk TCR alpha and beta repertoires underwent longitudinal sequencing. The cohort comprised two healthy male donors, one aged 18 to 29 and one aged 30 to 40 years. Bulk PBMC replicates and cell subsets were isolated from blood drawn at multiple timepoints before and after both primary and secondary immunization. The investigation overall reported the following: A small share of clonotypes was detected in both CD4 and CD8 compartments, with the overlap likely arising from convergent recombination. Most clones expanded after primary vaccination were re-detected after the booster (almost 98% of CD4 and 88% of CD8), suggesting broad memory maintenance. The secondary T-cell response was found to be weaker but faster than the primary response, with a peak reached on day 5 rather than on day 15. The study included only a couple of donors, which limits how far the findings can be generalized. Because abundant contaminating clonotypes from the bulk population could be contained in FACS-sorted repertoires, computational filtering was required.

On this clonotype: Its antigen remains unidentified. Base qualities were left out, and no much larger clone turns up one base away.

Read against the paper, the sample's treatment or condition label means: live attenuated yellow fever vaccine strain. Two biological replicates of bulk PBMCs were collected at each blood-draw timepoint. A standard Ficoll-Paque protocol was used to isolate PBMCs from peripheral blood. RNA was extracted with TriZol from bulk PBMCs, CD4 and CD8 fractions, and dextramer-positive and dextramer-negative fractions. Synthesis of TCR cDNA relied on 5'RACE template switching, a step that introduced a universal primer site along with unique molecular identifiers. Priming for cDNA synthesis came from both the TCR alpha and TCR beta constant segments. Libraries were amplified in two PCR steps, with sample barcodes and sequencing adapters added in the second step. Sequencing of libraries was done on Illumina HiSeq 2500 (2x100 bp) or NovaSeq (2x150 bp). The study's processing was this. MIGEC was used to demultiplex reads and collapse the reads into UMI consensus sequences, and MiXCR was used for V(D)J alignment. Clonotypes responding to the vaccine were identified with edgeR on replicate PBMC samples, with the criteria of FDR below 0.01 and a log2 fold change above 5 up to day 15. Bulk clonotypes were assigned CD4 or CD8 identity according to which sequenced CD4 or CD8 repertoire held them at higher abundance. In TCRdb, the public reads were trimmed at Q25 with fastp and aligned with MiXCR, with productive beta chains retained. Here each entry gathers all rows of one CDR3 protein and keeps the most common genes and DNA. These V and J calls are TCRdb output, not the study's own analysis. This sample holds 620,000 or so distinct CDR3 sequences; roughly 17% were observed only once. Approximately 15% of the sample lies in the top ten.

Sequenced here: PBMCs, sampled 5 days after the first yellow fever vaccination. The clonotype originates from a young man who received the YFV17D yellow fever vaccine.

This receptor has the CDR3 CASSRTSGGLLNTGELFF. The DNA sequence is as follows: TGTGCCAGCTCACGGACTAGCGGGGGCCTATTGAACACCGGGGAGCTGTTTTTT. Recombination connected TRBV18 to TRBJ2-2, with 13 central nucleotides matching TRBD2. Looking up the germline V gene yields CDR1 KGHSH and CDR2 LQKENI. The CDR3 has 18 amino acids, counting the end cysteine and phenylalanine. Only CDR3 DNA is held: 54 bases, read in frame from base 1. At the junction V is shortened by 4 bases and J by 1 base; bases outside the gene matches: 6.